This T cell receptor (beta chain) was profiled in a study of long-term antiretroviral therapy in people with HIV. Of note for this clone: Its target is not known.

V lost 0 bases, J lost 5 bases, and 1 base lay in between. This CDR3 is built from 12 residues. Germline V gene sequence: CDR1 MNHEY, CDR2 SVGAGI. Version v3.0 of the immunoSEQ assay ran at survey level. This table comes from immunoSEQ multiplex PCR, and its TCRdb copy is limited to in-frame clones, with some not included. The profile shows roughly 25,000 clones, just under 85% of them singletons. Among participants with HIV, every one received treatment in the United States. The study, taken as a whole, reports: Dominating the repertoire at all time points were the clones that expanded before ART. With ART, diversity went up but was still lower than in transplant donor controls. Investigators report no available data on ART adherence, viral resistance or therapy changes.

The origin of this receptor is a man between 25 and 39 years old with HIV. This specimen consisted of unsorted PBMCs, obtained 0.7 years before starting antiretroviral therapy. The chain employs TRBV6-5 and TRBJ2-2; D gene uncertain. The CDR3 DNA reads TGTGCCAGCAGTTACTCGACCGGGGAGCTGTTTTTT. This sequence encodes CASSYSTGELFF.